This TCR beta chain comes out of a study of human T cells and chemical hapten exposure. TCRdb recomputed calls from the RACE reads with MiXCR, one row per CDR3 protein. The repertoire holds some 110,000 distinct CDR3 sequences, roughly 12% seen once, with 1.4% in the top ten. Stated time point: patch test 1, 2 weeks after DPC sensitization. This sample's treatment: therapeutic diphenylcyclopropenone sensitization with weekly scalp DPC. This clonotype occurred many times. This CDR3 region has 15 residues. Per the germline V gene, CDR1 is MNHEY and CDR2 is SVGEGT. V was clipped by 3 bases and J by 7 bases; unmatched bases: 10.

This specimen was whole blood, taken in connection with sensitization to the hapten diphenylcyclopropenone (DPC). This clonotype was obtained from a woman between 45 and 60 years old with alopecia areata. Some clones in this sample may be carry-over from other donors' samples. This chain uses TRBV6-2 or TRBV6-3 with TRBJ1-2, with 8 positions matching TRBD1. CDR3 protein: CASSYLIQGASGYTF. The CDR3 nucleotides are TGTGCCAGCAGTTATCTCATCCAGGGGGCCAGTGGCTACACCTTC.